Sequencing of this TCR beta chain was carried out in a study of blood T cell repertoires in COVID-19. Study at large: Samples came from the United States, Italy and Spain, spanning acute and convalescent COVID-19. T cells, B-cell-depleted T cells, or PBMCs provided the cDNA or gDNA that served as material.

Germline V lookup: CDR1 SGHRS, CDR2 YFSETQ. Trimming cost V 5 bases and J 4 bases; bases outside gene matches: 8. The CDR3 spans 14 residues. In the original workflow: For nucleated cells, counts were estimated from reference gene primer amplification. Generated by immunoSEQ multiplex PCR, the TCRdb table keeps only in-frame clones and is missing some. The V and J calls and clone size come from that table; D and trimming were worked out from the DNA. The sample lists roughly 80,000 clones, roughly four fifths occurring once. The genes are TRBV5-1 and TRBJ2-5, with 7 bases that match TRBD1. The specimen was peripheral blood. The source is a human donor in a cohort sampled during active COVID-19. The CDR3 protein is CASSLIGGPETQYF. CDR3 sequence (DNA): TGCGCCAGCAGTTTGATAGGGGGCCCAGAGACCCAGTACTTC.